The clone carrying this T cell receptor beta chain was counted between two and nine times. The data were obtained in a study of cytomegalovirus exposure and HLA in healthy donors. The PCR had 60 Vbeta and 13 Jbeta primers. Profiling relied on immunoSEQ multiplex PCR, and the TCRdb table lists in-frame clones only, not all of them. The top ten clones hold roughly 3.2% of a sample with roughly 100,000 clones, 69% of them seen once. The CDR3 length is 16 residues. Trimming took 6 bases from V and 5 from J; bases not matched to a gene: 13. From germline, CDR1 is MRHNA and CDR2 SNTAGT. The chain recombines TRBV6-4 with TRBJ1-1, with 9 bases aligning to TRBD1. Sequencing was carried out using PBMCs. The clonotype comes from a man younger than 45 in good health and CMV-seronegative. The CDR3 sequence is CASRPGTGSLRTEAFF. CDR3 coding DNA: TGTGCCAGCAGGCCCGGGACAGGGTCGTTGAGGACTGAAGCTTTCTTT.